These 15 T cell receptor beta chains share one sample of origin, sequenced in a study of T cells in localized non-small cell lung cancer. Assay: immunoSEQ multiplex PCR; the TCRdb copy retains only in-frame clones and omits some. Of approximately 30,000 clones in the sample, around 90% were seen once. Sample: peripheral blood, taken before any cancer treatment. Receptor source: a woman aged 18 to 49 with stage I lung adenocarcinoma.

V is TRBV30 and J is TRBJ1-1; D is unresolved. CDR1 is GTSNPN, CDR2 SVGIG, per germline (reference sequence). The V end was cut by 1 base, the J end by 5 bases, with 11 bases between. The CDR3 has 13 amino acids. This CDR3 reads CAWSDVLGTEAFF. The CDR3 DNA sequence: TGTGCCTGGAGTGACGTCTTGGGAACTGAAGCTTTCTTT. The full variable domain, with the rest looked up from reference TRBV30 and TRBJ1-1, is SQTIHQWPATLVQPVGSPLSLECTVEGTSNPNLYWYRQAAGRGLQLLFYSVGIGQISSEVPQNLSASRPQDRQFILSSKKLLLSDSGFYLCAWSDVLGTEAFFGQGTRLTVV.

This sequence joins TRBV9 and TRBJ2-2, with unresolved D. Germline CDR1 and CDR2: SGDLS and YYNGEE. The CDR3 covers 17 residues. V was cut by 4 bases and J by 4 bases, with 20 bases left in between. CDR3 DNA sequence: TGTGCCAGCAGCCCTCAATTGAAGACCCGAGTCACCGGGGAGCTGTTTTTT. It encodes CASSPQLKTRVTGELFF.

This clone was observed a single time. This chain links TRBV4-3 with TRBJ2-1, with 8 nucleotides matching TRBD2. The V gene end was trimmed by 0 bases and the J gene end by 2 bases; junction bases not matched to a gene: 6. The CDR3 runs 17 residues. CDR1 and CDR2 (germline): LGHNA, YSLEER. CDR3 DNA sequence: TGCGCCAGCAGCCAAGAGCCCGGGACTAGTCCCTACAATGAGCAGTTCTTC. It codes for CASSQEPGTSPYNEQFF.

This rearrangement joins TRBV6-1 to TRBJ1-2, with a weak D call TRBD1 (6 bases). CDR1 is MNHNS and CDR2 is SASEGT in the germline V gene. The V end lost 6 bases, the J end lost 4 bases, and 18 bases lay between the germline ends. CDR3 length: 15 amino acids. The CDR3 bases are TGTGCCAGCAGCGGTTCGGGCAGGGGATTCTATGGCTACACCTTC. Protein sequence: CASSGSGRGFYGYTF.

The gene calls are TRBV10-1 and TRBJ1-4; no firm D call. From germline, CDR1 is WNHNN and CDR2 SYGVQD (reference sequence). The CDR3 contains 14 residues. Deletions cut 0 bases from V and 3 bases from J, with 5 bases between. This CDR3 is CASSESASNEKLFF. The CDR3 region has the DNA TGCGCCAGCAGTGAGTCGGCGTCTAATGAAAAACTGTTTTTT.

This chain joins TRBV4-1 and TRBJ1-2; D might be TRBD1 (5 bases). Germline CDR1 is MGHRA and CDR2 is YSYEKL. There are 15 residues in the CDR3. The V end lost 5 bases, the J end lost 2 bases, and 15 bases lay between the germline ends. The CDR3 spells CASSSYVGVNYGYTF. The CDR3 DNA reads TGCGCCAGCAGCTCTTACGTGGGGGTAAACTATGGCTACACCTTC.

The chain is built from TRBV27 and TRBJ2-1; D uncertain. Germline V lookup: CDR1 MNHEY, CDR2 SMNVEV (reference sequence). The CDR3 spans 13 residues. V was shortened by 2 bases and J by 2 bases, with 4 bases between the two germline ends. The chain's CDR3 is CASSLTTYNEQFF. The CDR3, as DNA: TGTGCCAGCAGTTTAACTACCTACAATGAGCAGTTCTTC.

The rearrangement uses TRBV28 and TRBJ1-4; possibly TRBD1 for D (6 bases). The CDR3 covers 16 residues. The V and J ends lost 5 bases and 7 bases respectively, with 20 bases between them. Looked up from germline, CDR1 is MDHEN and CDR2 is SYDVKM. CDR3 sequence: CASSEGELGYFEKLFF. The CDR3 DNA is TGTGCCAGCAGTGAGGGGGAACTTGGTTACTTTGAAAAACTGTTTTTT.

V and J are TRBV5-6 and TRBJ2-7; 11 nucleotides agree with TRBD1. Germline CDR1 reads SGHDT; CDR2 reads YYEEEE. The CDR3 consists of 17 residues. V was clipped by 5 bases and J by 2 bases; unmatched bases: 12. CDR3 in DNA: TGTGCCAGCAGTTACATCACTCCGGGACAGGGGGCCTACGAGCAGTACTTC. Amino acids: CASSYITPGQGAYEQYF.

This sequence joins TRBV25-1 and TRBJ1-1; D is undetermined. The CDR3 spans 15 residues. Germline CDR1 and CDR2: MGHDK and SYGVNS. V was trimmed by 1 base and J by 1 base, leaving 10 bases between them. The CDR3: CASSEFGLTNTEAFF. The CDR3 DNA is TGTGCCAGCAGTGAATTTGGACTCACGAACACTGAAGCTTTCTTT.

In this sample, this clone turned up once. The chain employs TRBV7-2 and TRBJ2-2; D uncertain. Looked up from germline, CDR1 is SGHTA and CDR2 is FQGNSA. CDR3 length: 15 amino acids. Deletions cut 2 bases from V and 1 base from J, with 8 bases between. This CDR3 is CASSLSSLNTGELFF. The CDR3, as DNA: TGTGCCAGCAGCTTAAGTAGCCTGAACACCGGGGAGCTGTTTTTT.

This chain links TRBV5-5 with TRBJ2-1; 9 nucleotides match TRBD2. Germline CDR1 and CDR2: SGHKS and YYEKEE (reference sequence). V was clipped by 1 base and J by 6 bases; unmatched bases: 5. This CDR3 comprises 15 residues. The CDR3 DNA sequence: TGTGCCAGCAGCTTGCGTCTAGCGGGACCCAATGAGCAGTTCTTC. Translated, it gives CASSLRLAGPNEQFF.

V is TRBV6-5 and J is TRBJ2-1, with D possibly TRBD1 on 6 matching bases. V lost 8 bases and J 5 bases, leaving 16 bases between the germline ends. Germline V gives CDR1 MNHEY, CDR2 SVGAGI. The CDR3 runs to 14 residues. CDR3 amino acids: CASGTRTLNNEQFF. For the CDR3, the DNA is TGTGCCAGCGGGACAAGGACCCTTAACAATGAGCAGTTCTTC.

The J gene is TRBJ2-3, the V gene TRBV7-8; D ambiguous. Germline CDR1 is SGHVS and CDR2 is FQNEAQ. This CDR3 region has 13 residues. V was pared by 4 bases and J by 7 bases, with 12 bases between. CDR3 coding DNA: TGTGCCAGCAGCTCGGGTACCTCGTATACGCAGTATTTT. It codes for CASSSGTSYTQYF.

This chain joins TRBV6-6 and TRBJ2-7; D possibly matches TRBD1 or TRBD2 (7 bases each). In germline, CDR1 is MNHNY, CDR2 SVGAGI (reference sequence). CDR3 size: 14 residues. The ends were cut back, 5 bases at V and 6 bases at J, with 17 bases in the middle. In nucleotides, the CDR3 is TGTGCCAGCAGTGTCCCAGGGGGGGAGTCCGAGCAGTACTTC. Amino acid sequence: CASSVPGGESEQYF.